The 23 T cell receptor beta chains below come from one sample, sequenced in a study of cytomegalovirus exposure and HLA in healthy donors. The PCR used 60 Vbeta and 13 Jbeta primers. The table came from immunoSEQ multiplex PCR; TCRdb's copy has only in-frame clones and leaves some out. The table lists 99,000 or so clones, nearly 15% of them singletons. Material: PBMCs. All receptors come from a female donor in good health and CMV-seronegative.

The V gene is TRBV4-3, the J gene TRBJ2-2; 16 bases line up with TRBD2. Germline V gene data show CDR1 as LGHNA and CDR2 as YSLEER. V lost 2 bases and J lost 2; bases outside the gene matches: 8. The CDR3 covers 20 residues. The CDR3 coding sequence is TGCGCCAGCAGCCAAAAGGGACTAGCGGGAGGGGGAGGCAACACCGGGGAGCTGTTTTTT. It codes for CASSQKGLAGGGGNTGELFF.

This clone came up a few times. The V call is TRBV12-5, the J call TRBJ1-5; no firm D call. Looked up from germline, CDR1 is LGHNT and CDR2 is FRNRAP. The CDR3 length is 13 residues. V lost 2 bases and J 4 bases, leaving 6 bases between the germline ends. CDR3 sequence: CASGLQWNQPQHF. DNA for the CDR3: TGTGCTAGTGGTTTGCAGTGGAATCAGCCCCAGCATTTT.

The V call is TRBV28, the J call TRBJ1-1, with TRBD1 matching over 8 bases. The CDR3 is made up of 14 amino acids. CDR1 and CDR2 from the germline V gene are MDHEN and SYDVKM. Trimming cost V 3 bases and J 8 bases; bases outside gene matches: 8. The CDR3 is CASSLGWGTGEAFF. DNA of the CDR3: TGTGCCAGCAGTTTGGGATGGGGGACAGGAGAAGCTTTCTTT.

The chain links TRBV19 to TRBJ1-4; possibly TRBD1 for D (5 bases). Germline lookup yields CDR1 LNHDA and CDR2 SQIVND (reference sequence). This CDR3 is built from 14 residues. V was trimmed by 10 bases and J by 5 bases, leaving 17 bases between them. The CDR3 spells CATSRRGGNEKLFF. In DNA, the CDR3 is TGTGCCACCTCTCGACGGGGGGGGAATGAAAAACTGTTTTTT.

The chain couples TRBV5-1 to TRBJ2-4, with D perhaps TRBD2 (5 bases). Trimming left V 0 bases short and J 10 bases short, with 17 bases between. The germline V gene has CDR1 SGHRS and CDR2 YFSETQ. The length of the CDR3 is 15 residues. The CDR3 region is CASSLASERVGIQYF. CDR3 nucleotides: TGCGCCAGCAGCTTGGCCTCAGAGAGGGTTGGGATTCAGTACTTC.

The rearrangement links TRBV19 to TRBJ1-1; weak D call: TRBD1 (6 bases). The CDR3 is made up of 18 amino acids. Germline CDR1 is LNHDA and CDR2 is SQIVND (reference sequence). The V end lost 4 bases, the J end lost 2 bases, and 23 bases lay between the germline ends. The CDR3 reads CASSKPLSSDRTNTEAFF. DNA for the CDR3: TGTGCCAGTAGTAAGCCCCTAAGCTCGGACAGAACAAACACTGAAGCTTTCTTT.

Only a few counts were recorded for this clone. CDR3 in DNA: TGCGCCAGCAGCCAGATAGGGGGGGGCACAGATACGCAGTATTTT. This codes for CASSQIGGGTDTQYF. The chain couples TRBV4-3 to TRBJ2-3; D possibly corresponds to TRBD2 (7 bases). CDR3 length equals 15 residues. V was trimmed by 3 bases and J by 1 base, leaving 11 bases between them. The V gene's germline CDR1 is LGHNA and CDR2 YSLEER.

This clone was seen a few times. The CDR3 here is CASSPTGGPNYGYTF. The CDR3 DNA reads as TGTGCCAGCAGCCCGACAGGGGGCCCTAACTATGGCTACACCTTC. The rearrangement uses TRBV6-5 and TRBJ1-2, with 10 bases matching TRBD1. From germline, CDR1 is MNHEY and CDR2 SVGAGI. This CDR3 is 15 amino acids long. J gave up 0 bases and V 6 bases, and 4 bases lay outside the gene matches.

As DNA, the CDR3 is TGCAGCGTGAAGGGACAGATGAACACTGAAGCTTTCTTT. Translation: CSVKGQMNTEAFF. This rearrangement joins TRBV29-1 to TRBJ1-1, with TRBD1 identical over 7 bases. The germline gives CDR1 SQVTM, CDR2 ANQGSEA. The J segment lost 0 bases and the V segment lost 6 bases, leaving 4 bases of the junction unmatched. The CDR3 length is 13 residues.

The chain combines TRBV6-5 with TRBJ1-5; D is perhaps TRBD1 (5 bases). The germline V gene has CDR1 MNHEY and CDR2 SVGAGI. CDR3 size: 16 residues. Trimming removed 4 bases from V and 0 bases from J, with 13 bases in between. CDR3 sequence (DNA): TGTGCCAGCAGTTCCCGGACACCTATTAGCAATCAGCCCCAGCATTTT. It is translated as CASSSRTPISNQPQHF.

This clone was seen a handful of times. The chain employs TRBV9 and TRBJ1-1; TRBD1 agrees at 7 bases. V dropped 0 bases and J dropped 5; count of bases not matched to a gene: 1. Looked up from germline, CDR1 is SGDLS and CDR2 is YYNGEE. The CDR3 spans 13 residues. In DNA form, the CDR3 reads TGTGCCAGCAGCGTAGGACAGGGAACTGAAGCTTTCTTT. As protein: CASSVGQGTEAFF.

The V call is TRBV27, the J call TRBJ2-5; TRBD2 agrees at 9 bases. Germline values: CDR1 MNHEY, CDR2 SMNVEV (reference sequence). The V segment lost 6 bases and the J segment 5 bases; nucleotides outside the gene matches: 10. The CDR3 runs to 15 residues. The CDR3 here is CASSPAGGVGETQYF. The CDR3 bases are TGTGCCAGCAGCCCGGCGGGGGGGGTCGGTGAGACCCAGTACTTC.

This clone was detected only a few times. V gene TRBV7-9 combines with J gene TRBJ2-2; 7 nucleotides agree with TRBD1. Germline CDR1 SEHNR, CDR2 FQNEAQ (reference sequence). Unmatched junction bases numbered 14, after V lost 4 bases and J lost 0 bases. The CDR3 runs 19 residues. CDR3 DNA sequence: TGTGCCAGCAGCTACGGGACAGCCCGAAGGCCTCCGAACACCGGGGAGCTGTTTTTT. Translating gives CASSYGTARRPPNTGELFF.

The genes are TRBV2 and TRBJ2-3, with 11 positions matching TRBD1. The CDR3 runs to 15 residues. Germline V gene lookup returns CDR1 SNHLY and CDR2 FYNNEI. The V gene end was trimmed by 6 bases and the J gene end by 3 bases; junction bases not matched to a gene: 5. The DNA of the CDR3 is TGTGCCAGCAGGACCGGACAGGGGGCGACAGATACGCAGTATTTT. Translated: CASRTGQGATDTQYF.

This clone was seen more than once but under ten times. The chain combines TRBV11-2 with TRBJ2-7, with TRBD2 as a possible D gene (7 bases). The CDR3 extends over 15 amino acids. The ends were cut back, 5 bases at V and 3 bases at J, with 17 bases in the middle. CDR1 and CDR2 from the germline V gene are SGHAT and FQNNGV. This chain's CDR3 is CASSKGRGAGYEQYF. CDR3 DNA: TGTGCCAGCAGCAAAGGACGGGGGGCTGGCTACGAGCAGTACTTC.

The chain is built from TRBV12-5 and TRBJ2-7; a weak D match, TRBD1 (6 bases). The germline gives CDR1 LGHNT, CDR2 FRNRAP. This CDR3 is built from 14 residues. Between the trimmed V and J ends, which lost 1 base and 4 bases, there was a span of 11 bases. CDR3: CASGLASGAYEQYF. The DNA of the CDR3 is TGTGCTAGTGGTTTGGCGTCAGGGGCGTACGAGCAGTACTTC.

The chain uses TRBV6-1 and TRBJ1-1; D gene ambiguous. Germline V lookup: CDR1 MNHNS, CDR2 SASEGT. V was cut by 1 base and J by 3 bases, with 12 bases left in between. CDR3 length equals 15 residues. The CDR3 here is CASSEVRVAHTEAFF. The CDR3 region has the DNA TGTGCCAGCAGTGAAGTGAGGGTCGCTCACACTGAAGCTTTCTTT.

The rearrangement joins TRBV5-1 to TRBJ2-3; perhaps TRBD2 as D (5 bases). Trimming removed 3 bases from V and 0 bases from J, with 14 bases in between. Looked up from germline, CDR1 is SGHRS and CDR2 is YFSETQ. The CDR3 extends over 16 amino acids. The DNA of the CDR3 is TGCGCCAGCAGCTCCCGGGATTTGGCTAGCACAGATACGCAGTATTTT. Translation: CASSSRDLASTDTQYF.

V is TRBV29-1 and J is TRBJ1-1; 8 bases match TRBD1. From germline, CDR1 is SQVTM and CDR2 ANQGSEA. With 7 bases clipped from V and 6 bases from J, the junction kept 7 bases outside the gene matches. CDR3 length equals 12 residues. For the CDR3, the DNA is TGCAGCGCAGGGGGCCGCCCGGCTGAAGCTTTCTTT. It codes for CSAGGRPAEAFF.

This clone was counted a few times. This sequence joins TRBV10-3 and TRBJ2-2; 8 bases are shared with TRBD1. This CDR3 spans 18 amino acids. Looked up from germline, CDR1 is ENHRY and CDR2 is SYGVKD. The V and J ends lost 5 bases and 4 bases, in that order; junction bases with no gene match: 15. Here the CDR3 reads CAISKVEQGAGFTGELFF. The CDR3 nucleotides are TGTGCCATCAGTAAAGTAGAGCAGGGGGCGGGTTTCACCGGGGAGCTGTTTTTT.

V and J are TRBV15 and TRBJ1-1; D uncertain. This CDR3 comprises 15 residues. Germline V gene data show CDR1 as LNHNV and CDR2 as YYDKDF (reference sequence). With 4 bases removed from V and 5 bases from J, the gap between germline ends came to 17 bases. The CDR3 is CATSKPGQKETEAFF. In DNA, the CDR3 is TGTGCCACCAGCAAGCCGGGTCAAAAAGAGACTGAAGCTTTCTTT.

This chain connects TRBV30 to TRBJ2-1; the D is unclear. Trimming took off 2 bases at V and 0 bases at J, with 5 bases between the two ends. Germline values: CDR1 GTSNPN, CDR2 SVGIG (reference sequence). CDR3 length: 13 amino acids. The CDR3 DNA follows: TGTGCCTGGAGTCCTCTCTCCTACAATGAGCAGTTCTTC. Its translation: CAWSPLSYNEQFF.

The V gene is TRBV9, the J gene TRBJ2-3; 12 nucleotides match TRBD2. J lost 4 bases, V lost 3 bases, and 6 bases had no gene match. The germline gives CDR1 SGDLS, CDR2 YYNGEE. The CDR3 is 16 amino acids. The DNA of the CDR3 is TGTGCCAGCAGCGGAGCGACTAGCGGGGGATCAGATACGCAGTATTTT. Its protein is CASSGATSGGSDTQYF.